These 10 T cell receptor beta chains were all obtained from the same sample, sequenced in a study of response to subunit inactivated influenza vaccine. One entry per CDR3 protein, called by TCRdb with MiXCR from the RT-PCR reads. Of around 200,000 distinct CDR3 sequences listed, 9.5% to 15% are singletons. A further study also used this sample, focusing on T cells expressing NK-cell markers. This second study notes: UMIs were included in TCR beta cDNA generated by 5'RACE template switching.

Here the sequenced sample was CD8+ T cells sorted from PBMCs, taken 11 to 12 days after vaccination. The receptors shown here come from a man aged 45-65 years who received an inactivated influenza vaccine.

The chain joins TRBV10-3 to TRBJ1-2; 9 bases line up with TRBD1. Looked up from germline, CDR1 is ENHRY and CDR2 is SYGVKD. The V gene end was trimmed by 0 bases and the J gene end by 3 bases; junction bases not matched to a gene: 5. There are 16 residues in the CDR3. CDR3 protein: CAISESSTGGDYGYTF. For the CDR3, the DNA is TGTGCCATCAGTGAGTCCTCGACAGGGGGTGACTATGGCTACACCTTC.

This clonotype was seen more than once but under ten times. The CDR3 here is CASSLPSGWGLLVQETQYF. CDR3 nucleotide sequence: TGTGCCAGCAGCTTACCCAGTGGGTGGGGTTTACTAGTCCAAGAGACCCAGTACTTC. This chain joins TRBV11-2 and TRBJ2-5, with D possibly TRBD2 on 5 matching bases. CDR3 length: 19 residues. V lost 2 bases and J 1 base, leaving 23 bases between the germline ends. Germline CDR1 is SGHAT and CDR2 is FQNNGV.

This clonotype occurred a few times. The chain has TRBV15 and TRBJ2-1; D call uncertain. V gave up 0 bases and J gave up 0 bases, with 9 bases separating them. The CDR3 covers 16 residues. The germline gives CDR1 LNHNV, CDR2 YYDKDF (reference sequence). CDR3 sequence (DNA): TGTGCCACCAGCAGAGATATTGGGGACTCCTACAATGAGCAGTTCTTC. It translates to CATSRDIGDSYNEQFF.

In DNA form, the CDR3 reads TGTGCCAGTAGACCCTCACCGGGCGCTTATAGCTCCTACAATGAGCAGTTCTTC. It specifies CASRPSPGAYSSYNEQFF. This chain uses TRBV19 with TRBJ2-1; D not certain. V was trimmed by 6 bases and J by 0 bases, leaving 21 bases between them. Per germline, CDR1 LNHDA and CDR2 SQIVND (reference sequence). The CDR3 is made up of 18 amino acids.

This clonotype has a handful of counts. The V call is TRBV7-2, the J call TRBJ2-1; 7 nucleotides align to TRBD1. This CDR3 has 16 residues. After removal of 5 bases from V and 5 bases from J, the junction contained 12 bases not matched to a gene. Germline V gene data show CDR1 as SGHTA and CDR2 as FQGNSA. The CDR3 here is CASSRPGTALHNEQFF. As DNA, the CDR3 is TGTGCCAGCAGCAGGCCCGGGACAGCCCTACACAATGAGCAGTTCTTC.

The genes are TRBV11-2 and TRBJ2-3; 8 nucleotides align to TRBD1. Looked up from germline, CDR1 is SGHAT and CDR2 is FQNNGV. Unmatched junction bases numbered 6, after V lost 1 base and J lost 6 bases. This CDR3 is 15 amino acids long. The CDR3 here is CASSLVGTGRDTQYF. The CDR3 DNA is TGTGCCAGCAGCTTAGTTGGGACAGGAAGGGATACGCAGTATTTT.

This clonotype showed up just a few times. CDR3 sequence reads: CASSLEGVFRQELNEQYF. The CDR3 DNA reads TGTGCCAGCAGCTTAGAGGGGGTTTTTCGACAGGAGTTAAACGAGCAGTACTTC. The chain links TRBV7-8 to TRBJ2-7; D is possibly TRBD1 (6 bases). With 1 base removed from V and 5 bases from J, the gap between germline ends came to 24 bases. From germline, CDR1 is SGHVS and CDR2 FQNEAQ. This CDR3 region has 18 residues.

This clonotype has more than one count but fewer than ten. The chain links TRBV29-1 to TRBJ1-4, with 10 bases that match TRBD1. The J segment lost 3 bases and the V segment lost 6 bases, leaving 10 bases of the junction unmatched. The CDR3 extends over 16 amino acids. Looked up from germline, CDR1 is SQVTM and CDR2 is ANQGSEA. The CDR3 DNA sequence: TGCAGCGTAGCCGGGACAGGGGAGTCGGCTAATGAAAAACTGTTTTTT. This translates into CSVAGTGESANEKLFF.

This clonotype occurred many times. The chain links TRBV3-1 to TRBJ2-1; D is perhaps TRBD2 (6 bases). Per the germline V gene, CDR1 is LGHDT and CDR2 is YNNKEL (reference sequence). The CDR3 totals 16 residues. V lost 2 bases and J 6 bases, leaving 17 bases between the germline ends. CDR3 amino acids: CASSQHLARLPNEQFF. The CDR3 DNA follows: TGTGCCAGCAGCCAACACCTAGCGCGCCTGCCCAATGAGCAGTTCTTC.

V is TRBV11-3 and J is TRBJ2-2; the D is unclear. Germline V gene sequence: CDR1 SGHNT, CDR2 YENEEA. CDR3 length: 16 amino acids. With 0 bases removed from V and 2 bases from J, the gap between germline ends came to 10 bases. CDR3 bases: TGTGCCAGCAGCTTAGATGGGCATATCAACACCGGGGAGCTGTTTTTT. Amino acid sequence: CASSLDGHINTGELFF.